A selection of T cell receptor beta chains follows, all from one sample in a study of T-cell reconstitution after alpha-beta-depleted transplantation in children. TCRdb reprocessed the PCR reads via MiXCR and lists one record per CDR3 protein. This sample carries around 400,000 distinct CDR3 sequences, roughly 22% of them seen once, and the ten largest clones take less than 4.5%. The source was PBMCs from the stem cell graft donor, collected from the stem cell graft. Receptor source: a human donor who donated a stem cell graft to a child with acute myeloid leukemia. Both conserved end residues are trimmed from each CDR3.

>TRBV10-3|TRBJ2-7
AISESPYEQY
>TRBV29-1|TRBJ2-1
SVENLGAGGRRSYNEQF
>TRBV27|TRBJ1-1
ASSSLTMNTEAF
>TRBV29-1|TRBJ2-5
SVGARQGVETQY
>TRBV4-1|TRBJ1-2
ASSPQISNYGYT
>TRBV29-1|TRBJ2-1
SVPSGDEQF
>TRBV4-1|TRBJ2-7
ASSQEIGGGYEQY
>TRBV12-3/TRBV12-4|TRBJ1-4
ASSFPGRANEKLF
>TRBV15|TRBJ1-2
ATSEGQAGYGYT
>TRBV11-2|TRBJ1-4
ASSLVVGAQTNEKLF
>TRBV5-1|TRBJ2-5
ASSSGRGQY
>TRBV4-3|TRBJ2-7
ASSSGTGGVYEQY
>TRBV24-1|TRBJ2-2
ATSDTRTGELF
>TRBV20-1|TRBJ2-1
SARAPQYPDEQF
>TRBV20-1|TRBJ2-6
SAMDGSGANVLT
>TRBV5-1|TRBJ2-5
ASSTRTSAQETQY
>TRBV7-7|TRBJ2-1
ASSSVLSSYNEQF
>TRBV4-3|TRBJ2-7
ASSQDRGRSVYEQY
>TRBV15|TRBJ2-3
ATSRAGSTDTQY
>TRBV27|TRBJ1-2
ASSLWGGQKRGYT
>TRBV5-1|TRBJ2-2
ASSQQGLAGPGELF
>TRBV13|TRBJ2-1
ASSTDGQGILLGYNEQF
>TRBV12-2|TRBJ2-1
ASRLELAGGYNEQF
>TRBV28|TRBJ2-7
ASSTIGTGANEQY
>TRBV12-3/TRBV12-4|TRBJ2-3
ASSLGLAGEHTQY
>TRBV28|TRBJ2-7
ASSLYMRNYEQY
>TRBV25-1|TRBJ2-1
ASSGGLAEQF
>TRBV28|TRBJ2-7
ASSLIASPYEQY